These T cell receptor beta chains were read from a single sample in a study of control samples from healthy donors and cancer patients. Data came from immunoSEQ multiplex PCR; TCRdb stores just in-frame clones and leaves some out. The profile shows 150,000 to 200,000 clones, 80% to 95% of them singletons. The sequenced sample consisted of blood. These receptors were collected from a woman aged 60 to 75 in good health. Both conserved end residues are part of each CDR3. D genes are given only for firm matches. Clone size is shown for a subset of rows, as once, few, many or a class of expanded clone.

V gene: TRBV18
D gene: .
clone size: .
J gene: TRBJ1-2
CDR3 protein: CASSPTAGSPAYGYTF

V gene: TRBV6-5
D gene: .
clone size: .
J gene: TRBJ1-3
CDR3 protein: CAKRLGSGNTIYF

V gene: TRBV28
D gene: TRBD1
clone size: .
J gene: TRBJ1-6
CDR3 protein: CASSLFGQGYNSPLHF

V gene: TRBV7-9
D gene: TRBD1
clone size: .
J gene: TRBJ2-7
CDR3 protein: CASSFGQGAGEQYF

V gene: TRBV7-2
D gene: TRBD1
clone size: .
J gene: TRBJ1-3
CDR3 protein: CASSPGGGRSGNTIYF

V gene: TRBV19
D gene: .
clone size: .
J gene: TRBJ2-3
CDR3 protein: CASSLRASGDTQYF

V gene: TRBV4-2
D gene: .
clone size: .
J gene: TRBJ1-2
CDR3 protein: CASSQEQVLYGYTF

V gene: TRBV19
D gene: TRBD1
clone size: .
J gene: TRBJ1-1
CDR3 protein: CASRGRGLTEAFF

V gene: TRBV7-2
D gene: TRBD2
clone size: once
J gene: TRBJ2-1
CDR3 protein: CASSVTVASGGANEQFF

V gene: TRBV23-1
D gene: .
clone size: .
J gene: TRBJ1-2
CDR3 protein: CASSPGFKGDFTF

V gene: TRBV25-1
D gene: TRBD2
clone size: .
J gene: TRBJ2-5
CDR3 protein: CASSESEAGGPPETQYF

V gene: TRBV3-1/TRBV3-2
D gene: TRBD1
clone size: .
J gene: TRBJ1-6
CDR3 protein: CASSDRANNSPLHF

V gene: TRBV4-2
D gene: TRBD1
clone size: .
J gene: TRBJ1-3
CDR3 protein: CASSFPSGTGRKSSGNTIYF

V gene: TRBV6-2/TRBV6-3
D gene: TRBD2
clone size: .
J gene: TRBJ2-5
CDR3 protein: CASSWTSGGAETQYF

V gene: TRBV6-2/TRBV6-3
D gene: .
clone size: .
J gene: TRBJ2-7
CDR3 protein: CASSRDRTESGEQYF

V gene: TRBV7-8
D gene: .
clone size: .
J gene: TRBJ2-7
CDR3 protein: CASSLDGRYEQYF

V gene: TRBV7-2
D gene: TRBD1
clone size: .
J gene: TRBJ1-6
CDR3 protein: CASSAGGTGDHSPLHF

V gene: TRBV5-1
D gene: .
clone size: .
J gene: TRBJ1-2
CDR3 protein: CASSPGVYGYTF

V gene: TRBV10-3
D gene: .
clone size: .
J gene: TRBJ1-1
CDR3 protein: CAISEGQGFTEAFF

V gene: TRBV9
D gene: .
clone size: .
J gene: TRBJ1-5
CDR3 protein: CASSAEGLGQPQHF

V gene: TRBV7-6
D gene: TRBD2
clone size: .
J gene: TRBJ2-5
CDR3 protein: CASSLGTSGESETQYF

V gene: TRBV5-6
D gene: TRBD2
clone size: .
J gene: TRBJ2-7
CDR3 protein: CASSPMERGRPYEQYF

V gene: TRBV6-1
D gene: .
clone size: .
J gene: TRBJ1-5
CDR3 protein: CASSDTGRNQPQHF

V gene: TRBV5-1
D gene: TRBD1
clone size: .
J gene: TRBJ2-5
CDR3 protein: CASSLGQGLEETQYF

V gene: TRBV7-2
D gene: .
clone size: .
J gene: TRBJ2-3
CDR3 protein: CASSQTRMVRTDTQYF

V gene: TRBV4-2
D gene: .
clone size: .
J gene: TRBJ1-1
CDR3 protein: CASSQQRGQGRVEAFF

V gene: TRBV2
D gene: .
clone size: .
J gene: TRBJ1-4
CDR3 protein: CASNRAGRNEKLFF

V gene: TRBV7-9
D gene: .
clone size: .
J gene: TRBJ1-2
CDR3 protein: CASSLADGYTF

V gene: TRBV6-5
D gene: .
clone size: .
J gene: TRBJ1-1
CDR3 protein: CASSYSILLDEAFF

V gene: TRBV7-9
D gene: .
clone size: .
J gene: TRBJ1-2
CDR3 protein: CASSLRGSSNYGYTF

V gene: TRBV7-9
D gene: .
clone size: .
J gene: TRBJ2-3
CDR3 protein: CASSLRNAGQDTQYF

V gene: TRBV3-1/TRBV3-2
D gene: .
clone size: .
J gene: TRBJ2-2
CDR3 protein: CASSRGQSNTGELFF

V gene: TRBV4-2
D gene: TRBD1
clone size: .
J gene: TRBJ1-1
CDR3 protein: CASSQDGTVLNTEAFF

V gene: TRBV5-6
D gene: .
clone size: .
J gene: TRBJ1-3
CDR3 protein: CASTQGGYSRAGNTIYF

V gene: TRBV11-2
D gene: .
clone size: once
J gene: TRBJ2-5
CDR3 protein: CASSLYGVSETQYF

V gene: TRBV19
D gene: TRBD1
clone size: .
J gene: TRBJ1-4
CDR3 protein: CASSDRATNEKLFF

V gene: TRBV5-5
D gene: .
clone size: .
J gene: TRBJ1-4
CDR3 protein: CASSILAGASGKLFF

V gene: TRBV3-1/TRBV3-2
D gene: .
clone size: .
J gene: TRBJ1-4
CDR3 protein: CASSQGGVEKLFF

V gene: TRBV5-5
D gene: .
clone size: .
J gene: TRBJ1-6
CDR3 protein: CASSLEPLRGSPLHF

V gene: TRBV29-1
D gene: TRBD1
clone size: .
J gene: TRBJ2-7
CDR3 protein: CSVAGQGDPYEQYF

V gene: TRBV7-2
D gene: .
clone size: once
J gene: TRBJ1-2
CDR3 protein: CASSLAETQPRNYGYTF

V gene: TRBV5-1
D gene: .
clone size: .
J gene: TRBJ1-1
CDR3 protein: CASSLGQPSPGTEAFF